Here is one T cell receptor beta chain with its context. Germline V gives CDR1 SGHRS, CDR2 YFSETQ. Trimming left V 5 bases short and J 2 bases short, with 11 bases between. CDR3 size: 13 residues. This record belongs to a study of PD-1 blockade in classical Hodgkin lymphoma. Study at large: The study gave patients nivolumab 3 mg/kg intravenously every 2 weeks.

Patients all relapsed after autologous stem cell transplantation, and there was variation in brentuximab vedotin exposure. Libraries were prepared by immunoSEQ multiplex PCR; TCRdb keeps only in-frame clonotypes and omits some of them. The sample has about 37,000 clones; over 60% are singletons. The chain is built from TRBV5-1 and TRBJ2-7; possibly TRBD1 for D (6 bases). This sample comprised peripheral blood mononuclear cells (PBMCs), obtained before the second cycle of nivolumab. The sequence came from a human donor with classical Hodgkin lymphoma. This chain's CDR3 is CASRRDTAYEQYF. The CDR3 nucleotides read TGCGCCAGCAGAAGGGACACCGCCTACGAGCAGTACTTC.